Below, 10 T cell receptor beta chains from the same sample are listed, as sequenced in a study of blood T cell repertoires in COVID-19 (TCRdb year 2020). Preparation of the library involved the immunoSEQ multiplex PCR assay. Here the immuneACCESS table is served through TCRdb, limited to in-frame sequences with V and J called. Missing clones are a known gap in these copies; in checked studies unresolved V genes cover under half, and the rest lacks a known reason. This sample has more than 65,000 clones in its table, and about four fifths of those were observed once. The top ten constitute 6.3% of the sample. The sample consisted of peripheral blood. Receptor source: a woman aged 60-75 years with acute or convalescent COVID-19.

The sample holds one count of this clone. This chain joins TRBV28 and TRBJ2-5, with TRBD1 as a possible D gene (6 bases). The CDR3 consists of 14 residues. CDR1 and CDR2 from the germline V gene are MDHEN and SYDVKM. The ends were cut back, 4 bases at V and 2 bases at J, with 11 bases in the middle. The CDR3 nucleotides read TGTGCCAGCAGTTCGCGGACAGTTCAAGAGACCCAGTACTTC. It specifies CASSSRTVQETQYF. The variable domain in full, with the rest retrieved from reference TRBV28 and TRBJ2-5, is DVKVTQSSRYLVKRTGEKVFLECVQDMDHENMFWYRQDPGLGLRLIYFSYDVKMKEKGDIPEGYSVSREKKERFSLILESASTNQTSMYLCASSSRTVQETQYFGPGTRLLVL.

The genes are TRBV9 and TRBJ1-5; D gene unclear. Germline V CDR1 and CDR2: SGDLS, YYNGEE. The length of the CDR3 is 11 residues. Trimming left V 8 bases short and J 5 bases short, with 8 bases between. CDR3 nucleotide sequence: TGTGCCAGTGGCGGCTATCAGCCCCAGCATTTT. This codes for CASGGYQPQHF.

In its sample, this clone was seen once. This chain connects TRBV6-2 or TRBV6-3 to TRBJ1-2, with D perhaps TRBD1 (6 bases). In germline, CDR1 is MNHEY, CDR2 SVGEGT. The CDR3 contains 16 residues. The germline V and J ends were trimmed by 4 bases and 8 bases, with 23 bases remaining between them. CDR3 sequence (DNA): TGTGCCAGCAGTTCACCCGGGCCCAGGGGAACTATGGGCTACACCTTC. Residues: CASSSPGPRGTMGYTF.

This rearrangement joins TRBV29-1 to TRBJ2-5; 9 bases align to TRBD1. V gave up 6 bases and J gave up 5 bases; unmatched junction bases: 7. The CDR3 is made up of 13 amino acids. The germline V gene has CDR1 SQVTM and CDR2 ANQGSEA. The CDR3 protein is CSVSQGAGETQYF. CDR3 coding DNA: TGCAGCGTGTCACAGGGGGCGGGTGAGACCCAGTACTTC.

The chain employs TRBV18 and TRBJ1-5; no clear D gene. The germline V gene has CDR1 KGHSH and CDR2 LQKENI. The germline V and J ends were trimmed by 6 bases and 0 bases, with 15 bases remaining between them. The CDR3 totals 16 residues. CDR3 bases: TGTGCCAGCTCGCGCGGCCAGACCGTTAGCAATCAGCCCCAGCATTTT. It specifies CASSRGQTVSNQPQHF.

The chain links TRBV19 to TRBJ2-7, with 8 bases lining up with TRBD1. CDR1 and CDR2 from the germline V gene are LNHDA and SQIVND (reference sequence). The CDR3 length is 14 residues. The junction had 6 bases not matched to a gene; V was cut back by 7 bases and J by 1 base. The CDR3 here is CASTPGTGSYEQYF. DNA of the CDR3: TGTGCCAGTACCCCCGGGACAGGTTCCTACGAGCAGTACTTC.

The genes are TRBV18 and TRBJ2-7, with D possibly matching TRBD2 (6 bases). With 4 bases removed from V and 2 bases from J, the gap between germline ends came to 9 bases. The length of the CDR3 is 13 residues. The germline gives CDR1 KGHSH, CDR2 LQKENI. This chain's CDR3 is CASSQASAYEQYF. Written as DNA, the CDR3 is TGTGCCAGCTCACAGGCTAGCGCCTACGAGCAGTACTTC.

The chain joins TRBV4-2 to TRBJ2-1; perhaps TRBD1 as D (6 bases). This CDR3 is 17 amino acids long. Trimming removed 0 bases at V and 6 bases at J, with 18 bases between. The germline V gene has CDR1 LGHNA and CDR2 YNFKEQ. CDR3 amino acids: CASSQDLEQGVGNEQFF. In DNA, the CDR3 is TGTGCCAGCAGCCAAGATCTGGAACAGGGCGTTGGCAATGAGCAGTTCTTC.

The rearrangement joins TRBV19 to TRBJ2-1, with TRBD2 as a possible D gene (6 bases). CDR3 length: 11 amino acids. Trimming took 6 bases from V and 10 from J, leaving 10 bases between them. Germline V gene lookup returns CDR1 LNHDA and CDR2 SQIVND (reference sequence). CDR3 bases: TGTGCCAGTAGGCTAGCGTACGAGCAGTTCTTC. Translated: CASRLAYEQFF.

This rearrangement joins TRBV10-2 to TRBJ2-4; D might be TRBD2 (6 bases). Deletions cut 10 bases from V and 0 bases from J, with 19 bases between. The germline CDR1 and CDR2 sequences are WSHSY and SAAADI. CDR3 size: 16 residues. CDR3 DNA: TGCGCCACCATTGGACCGTCGGGACTAGCCAAAAACATTCAGTACTTC. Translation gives CATIGPSGLAKNIQYF.